The 8 T cell receptor beta chains reported below all come from one sample, sequenced in a study of shared clonotypes between healthy human individuals (TCRdb year 2020). Libraries were prepared through the immunoSEQ multiplex PCR assay. TCRdb obtained this table from immuneACCESS and retained in-frame rearrangements with V and J assigned. These tables miss some clones; where compared with another copy, unresolved V genes account for less than half of the shortfall, and the remainder is unexplained. For this sample there are about 2.4 million clones; roughly 92% appear just once. More than 0.12% of the sample comes from the top ten. Sample: naive CD4+ T cells sorted from blood. This specimen's cell subset or site label, per the study, means: CD45RA+ positively selected. These receptors came from a man aged 18 to 30 in good health.

The genes are TRBV10-3 and TRBJ1-1; 8 bases agree with TRBD1. Per the germline V gene, CDR1 is ENHRY and CDR2 is SYGVKD. The V segment lost 6 bases and the J segment 1 base; nucleotides outside the gene matches: 7. The CDR3 consists of 15 residues. The chain's CDR3 is CAISDGQGQNTEAFF. Here the CDR3 DNA reads TGTGCCATCAGCGACGGACAGGGACAGAACACTGAAGCTTTCTTT.

The J gene is TRBJ1-2, the V gene TRBV28, with TRBD1 as a possible D gene (5 bases). Germline CDR1 reads MDHEN; CDR2 reads SYDVKM. Trimming took 5 bases from V and 4 from J, leaving 11 bases between them. The CDR3 totals 13 residues. CDR3 residues: CASSGGVGYGYTF. As DNA, the CDR3 is TGTGCCAGCAGTGGGGGGGTTGGCTATGGCTACACCTTC.

The CDR3 spells CASSPSQGRTEAFF. The CDR3, as DNA: TGTGCCAGCTCACCGTCACAGGGAAGGACTGAAGCTTTCTTT. The chain has TRBV18 and TRBJ1-1, with D possibly being TRBD1 (6 bases). Germline lookup yields CDR1 KGHSH and CDR2 LQKENI. The CDR3 runs 14 residues. V lost 3 bases and J lost 5, with 13 bases in between. Full variable domain (missing parts from reference TRBV18 and TRBJ1-1): NAGVMQNPRHLVRRRGQEARLRCSPMKGHSHVYWYRQLPEEGLKFMVYLQKENIIDESGMPKERFSAEFPKEGPSILRIQQVVRGDSAAYFCASSPSQGRTEAFFGQGTRLTVV.

V is TRBV7-2 and J is TRBJ1-2; a possible D gene is TRBD1 (5 bases). Germline V gene lookup returns CDR1 SGHTA and CDR2 FQGNSA. This CDR3 spans 15 amino acids. Trimming shortened V by 8 bases and J by 6 bases, and 22 bases separated the two germline ends. This CDR3 is CASRTQTGREDGYTF. Written as DNA, the CDR3 is TGTGCCAGCCGCACCCAAACGGGCAGGGAAGATGGCTACACCTTC.

The J gene is TRBJ1-2, the V gene TRBV5-6; 7 nucleotides match TRBD1. There are 12 residues in the CDR3. Germline V gene data show CDR1 as SGHDT and CDR2 as YYEEEE. V shed 4 bases and J 14 bases; nucleotides not matched to a gene: 11. CDR3 nucleotides: TGTGCCAGCAGCCCCCCGACAGGGTTTGGGACCTTC. Translating gives CASSPPTGFGTF.

The chain couples TRBV7-9 to TRBJ2-1; D not resolved. This CDR3 has 12 residues. V lost 5 bases and J lost 9, with 11 bases in between. From germline, CDR1 is SEHNR and CDR2 FQNEAQ (reference sequence). For the CDR3, the DNA is TGTGCCAGCAGCCCCATGAGTAGTGAGCAGTTCTTC. Its protein is CASSPMSSEQFF.

This clone was detected only once. This chain links TRBV6-1 with TRBJ2-7, with TRBD2 as a possible D gene (6 bases). Per germline, CDR1 MNHNS and CDR2 SASEGT. V was trimmed by 6 bases and J by 1 base, leaving 10 bases between them. The CDR3 contains 13 residues. DNA of the CDR3: TGTGCCAGCAGACCCCGGGGGTCCTACGAGCAGTACTTC. Translation gives CASRPRGSYEQYF.

This sequence joins TRBV5-1 and TRBJ2-4; D assignment may be TRBD1 or TRBD2 (6 bases each). Germline lookup yields CDR1 SGHRS and CDR2 YFSETQ. With 0 bases removed from V and 3 bases from J, the gap between germline ends came to 10 bases. CDR3 length: 15 residues. This CDR3 reads CASSLEGGVKNIQYF. In DNA, the CDR3 is TGCGCCAGCAGCTTGGAGGGGGGCGTCAAAAACATTCAGTACTTC.